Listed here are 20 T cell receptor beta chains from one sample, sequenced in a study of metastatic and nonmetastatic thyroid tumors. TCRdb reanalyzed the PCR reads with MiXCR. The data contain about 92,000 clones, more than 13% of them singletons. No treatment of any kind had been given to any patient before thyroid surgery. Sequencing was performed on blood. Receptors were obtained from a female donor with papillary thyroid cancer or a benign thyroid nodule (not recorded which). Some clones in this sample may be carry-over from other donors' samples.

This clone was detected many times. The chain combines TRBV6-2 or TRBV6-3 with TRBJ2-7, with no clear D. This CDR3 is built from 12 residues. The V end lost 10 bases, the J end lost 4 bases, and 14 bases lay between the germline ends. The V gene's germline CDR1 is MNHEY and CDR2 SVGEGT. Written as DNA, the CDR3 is TGTGCCACCGCCTTGGATGAATACGAGCAGTACTTC. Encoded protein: CATALDEYEQYF.

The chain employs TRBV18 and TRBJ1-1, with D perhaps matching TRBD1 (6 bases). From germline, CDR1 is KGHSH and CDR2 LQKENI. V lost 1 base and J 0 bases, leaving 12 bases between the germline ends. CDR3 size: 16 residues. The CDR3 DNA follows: TGTGCCAGCTCACCACGGAAGGGGGGGCTGAACACTGAAGCTTTCTTT. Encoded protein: CASSPRKGGLNTEAFF. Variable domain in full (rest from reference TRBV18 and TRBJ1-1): NAGVMQNPRHLVRRRGQEARLRCSPMKGHSHVYWYRQLPEEGLKFMVYLQKENIIDESGMPKERFSAEFPKEGPSILRIQQVVRGDSAAYFCASSPRKGGLNTEAFFGQGTRLTVV.

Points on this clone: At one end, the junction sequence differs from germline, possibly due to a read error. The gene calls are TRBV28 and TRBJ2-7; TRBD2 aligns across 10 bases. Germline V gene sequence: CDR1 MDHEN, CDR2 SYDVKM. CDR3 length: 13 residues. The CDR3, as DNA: TGTGCCAGCATTGGACTAGCGGTCTACGAGCATTACTTC. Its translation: CASIGLAVYEHYF. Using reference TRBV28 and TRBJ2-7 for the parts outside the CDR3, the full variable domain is DVKVTQSSRYLVKRTGEKVFLECVQDMDHENMFWYRQDPGLGLRLIYFSYDVKMKEKGDIPEGYSVSREKKERFSLILESASTNQTSMYLCASIGLAVYEHYFGPGTRLTVT.

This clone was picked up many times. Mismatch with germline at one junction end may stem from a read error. CDR3 residues: CASRDWDSSFNEQFF. The DNA for the CDR3 is TGTGCCAGCAGGGACTGGGACTCTTCCTTCAATGAGCAGTTCTTC. The rearrangement joins TRBV6-2 or TRBV6-3 to TRBJ2-1, with D maybe TRBD2 (6 bases). Germline values: CDR1 MNHEY, CDR2 SVGEGT. The CDR3 is made up of 15 amino acids.

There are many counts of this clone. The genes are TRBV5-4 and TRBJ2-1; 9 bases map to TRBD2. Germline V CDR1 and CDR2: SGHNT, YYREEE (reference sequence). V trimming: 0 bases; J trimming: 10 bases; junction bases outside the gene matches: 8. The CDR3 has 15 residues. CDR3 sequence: CASSLEVAGVREQFF. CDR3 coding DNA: TGTGCCAGCAGCTTGGAGGTAGCGGGGGTGAGGGAGCAGTTCTTC.

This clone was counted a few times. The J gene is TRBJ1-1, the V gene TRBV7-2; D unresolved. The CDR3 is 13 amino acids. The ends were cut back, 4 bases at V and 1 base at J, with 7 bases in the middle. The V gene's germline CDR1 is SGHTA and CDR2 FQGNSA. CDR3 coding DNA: TGTGCCAGCAGCTCCGGGCCGAACACTGAAGCTTTCTTT. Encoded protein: CASSSGPNTEAFF.

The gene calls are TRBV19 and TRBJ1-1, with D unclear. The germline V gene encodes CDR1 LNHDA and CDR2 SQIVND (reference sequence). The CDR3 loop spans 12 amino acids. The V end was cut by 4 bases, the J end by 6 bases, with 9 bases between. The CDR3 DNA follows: TGTGCCAGTAGTAGGGGAAGGGCTGAAGCTTTCTTT. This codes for CASSRGRAEAFF.

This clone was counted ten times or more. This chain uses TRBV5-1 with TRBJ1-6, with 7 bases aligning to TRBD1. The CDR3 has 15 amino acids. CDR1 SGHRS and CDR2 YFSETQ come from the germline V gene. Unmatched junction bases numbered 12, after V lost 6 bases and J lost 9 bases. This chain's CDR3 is CASTSEQGNSSPLHF. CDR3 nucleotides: TGCGCCAGCACCTCAGAACAGGGGAATAGTTCACCCCTCCACTTT.

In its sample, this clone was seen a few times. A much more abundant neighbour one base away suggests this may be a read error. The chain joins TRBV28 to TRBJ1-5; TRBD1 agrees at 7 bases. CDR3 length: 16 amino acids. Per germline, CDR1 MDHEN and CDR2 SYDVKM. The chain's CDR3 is CVSSSPTGRGNQPQHF. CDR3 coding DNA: TGTGTCAGCAGTTCCCCGACAGGGAGAGGGAATCAGCCCCAGCATTTT.

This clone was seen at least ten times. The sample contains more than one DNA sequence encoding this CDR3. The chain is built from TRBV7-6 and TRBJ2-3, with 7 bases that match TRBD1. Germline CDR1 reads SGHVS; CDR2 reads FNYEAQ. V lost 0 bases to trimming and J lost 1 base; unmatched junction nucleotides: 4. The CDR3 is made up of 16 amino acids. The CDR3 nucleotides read TGTGCCAGCAGCTTAGCGAAGGGGGCCGGCACAGATACGCAGTATTTT. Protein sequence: CASSLAKGAGTDTQYF.

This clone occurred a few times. CDR3 sequence reads: CASSRGLASTGELFF. The CDR3 region has the DNA TGTGCCAGCAGTCGGGGACTAGCGAGCACCGGGGAGCTGTTTTTT. The chain couples TRBV6-1 to TRBJ2-2; 10 nucleotides agree with TRBD2. V trimming: 5 bases; J trimming: 4 bases; junction bases outside the gene matches: 4. The CDR3 runs to 15 residues. Germline lookup yields CDR1 MNHNS and CDR2 SASEGT.

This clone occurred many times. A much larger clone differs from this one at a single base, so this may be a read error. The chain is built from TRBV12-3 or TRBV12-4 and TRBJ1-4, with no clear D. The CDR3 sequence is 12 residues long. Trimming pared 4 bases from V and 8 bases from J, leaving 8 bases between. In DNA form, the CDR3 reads TGTGCCAGCAGTTCAGTCCCGGAAAAACTGTTTTTT. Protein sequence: CASSSVPEKLFF.

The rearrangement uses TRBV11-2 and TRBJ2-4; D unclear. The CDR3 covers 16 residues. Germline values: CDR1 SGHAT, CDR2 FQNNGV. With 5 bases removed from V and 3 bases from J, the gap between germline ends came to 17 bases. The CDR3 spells CASSAQRVGNKNIQYF. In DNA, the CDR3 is TGTGCCAGCAGCGCCCAGCGCGTGGGGAACAAAAACATTCAGTACTTC.

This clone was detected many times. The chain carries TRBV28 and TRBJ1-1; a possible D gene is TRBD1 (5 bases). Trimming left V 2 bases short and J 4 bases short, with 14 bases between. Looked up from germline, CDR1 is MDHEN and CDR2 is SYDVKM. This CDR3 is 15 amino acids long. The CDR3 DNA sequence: TGTGCCAGCAGTTTAGGTGGCGGGGGTGTCACTGAAGCTTTCTTT. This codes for CASSLGGGGVTEAFF.

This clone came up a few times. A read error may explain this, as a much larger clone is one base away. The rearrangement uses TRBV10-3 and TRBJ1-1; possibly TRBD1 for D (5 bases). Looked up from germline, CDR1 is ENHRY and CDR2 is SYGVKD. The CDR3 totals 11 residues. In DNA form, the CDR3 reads TGTGCCATCAGAGCGGACACTGAAGATTTCTTT. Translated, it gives CAIRADTEDFF.

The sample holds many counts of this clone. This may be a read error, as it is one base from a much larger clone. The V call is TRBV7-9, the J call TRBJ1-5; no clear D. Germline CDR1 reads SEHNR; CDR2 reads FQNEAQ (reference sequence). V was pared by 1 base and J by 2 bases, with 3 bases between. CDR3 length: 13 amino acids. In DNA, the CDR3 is TGTGCCAGCAGCTTAGGGCGCAATCAGCCCCAGCATTTT. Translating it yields CASSLGRNQPQHF.

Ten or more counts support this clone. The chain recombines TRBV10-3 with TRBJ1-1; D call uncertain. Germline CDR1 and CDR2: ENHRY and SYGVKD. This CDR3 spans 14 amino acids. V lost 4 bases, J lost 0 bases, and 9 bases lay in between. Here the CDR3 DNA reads TGTGCCATCAGTGCCCAGATTTTGAACACTGAAGCTTTCTTT. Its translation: CAISAQILNTEAFF.

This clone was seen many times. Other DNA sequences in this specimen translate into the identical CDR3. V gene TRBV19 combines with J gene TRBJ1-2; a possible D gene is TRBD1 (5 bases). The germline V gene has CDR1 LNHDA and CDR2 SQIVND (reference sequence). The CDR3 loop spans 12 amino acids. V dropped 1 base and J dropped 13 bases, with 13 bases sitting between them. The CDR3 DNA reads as TGTGCCAGTAGTATAGCTGGGGGGAAGACCACCTTC. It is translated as CASSIAGGKTTF.

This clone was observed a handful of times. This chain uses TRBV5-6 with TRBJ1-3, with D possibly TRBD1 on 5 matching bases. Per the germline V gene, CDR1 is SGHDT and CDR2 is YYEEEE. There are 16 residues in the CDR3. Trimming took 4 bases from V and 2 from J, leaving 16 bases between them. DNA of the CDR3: TGTGCCAGCAGCCGGGACCTTCGTGAGCCTGGAAACACCATATATTTT. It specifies CASSRDLREPGNTIYF. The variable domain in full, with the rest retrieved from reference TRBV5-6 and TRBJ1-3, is DAGVTQSPTHLIKTRGQQVTLRCSPKSGHDTVSWYQQALGQGPQFIFQYYEEEERQRGNFPDRFSGHQFPNYSSELNVNALLLGDSALYLCASSRDLREPGNTIYFGEGSWLTVV.

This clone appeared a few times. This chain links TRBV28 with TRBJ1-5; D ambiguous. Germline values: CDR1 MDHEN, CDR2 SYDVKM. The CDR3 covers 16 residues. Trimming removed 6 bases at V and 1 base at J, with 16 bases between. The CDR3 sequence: CASSLRVSGSNQPQHF. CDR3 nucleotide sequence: TGTGCCAGCAGCTTGAGAGTGTCGGGAAGCAATCAGCCCCAGCATTTT. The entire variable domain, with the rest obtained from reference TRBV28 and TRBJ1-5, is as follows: DVKVTQSSRYLVKRTGEKVFLECVQDMDHENMFWYRQDPGLGLRLIYFSYDVKMKEKGDIPEGYSVSREKKERFSLILESASTNQTSMYLCASSLRVSGSNQPQHFGDGTRLSIL.